These 19 T cell receptor beta chains were all obtained from the same sample, sequenced in a study of OX40 agonist ivuxolimab in advanced cancers. The library relied on the immunoSEQ multiplex PCR assay. This is the immuneACCESS table as TCRdb keeps it, with only in-frame sequences that have V and J called. A part of the clones is gone; compared with another copy, unresolved V genes explain less than half, and the rest is unexplained. For this sample the table gives roughly 61,000 clones, of which 92% were detected only once. Of the sample, 23% falls within the top ten clones. The material was CD4+ or CD8+ T cells sorted from blood, obtained in a trial of the OX40 agonist ivuxolimab. The receptors derive from an adult with an advanced solid tumor such as melanoma, head and neck, liver or kidney cancer.

The gene calls are TRBV5-4 and TRBJ2-1, with D hard to call. Germline values: CDR1 SGHNT, CDR2 YYREEE (reference sequence). Trimming pared 3 bases from V and 9 bases from J, leaving 7 bases between. This CDR3 contains 11 residues. For the CDR3, the DNA is TGTGCCAGCAGCTCCTCCAGTGAGCAGTTCTTC. Translation gives CASSSSSEQFF.

The chain's CDR3 is CAWSVRAAGSNQPQHF. Written as DNA, the CDR3 is TGTGCCTGGAGTGTACGGGCGGCAGGTAGCAATCAGCCCCAGCATTTT. The chain uses TRBV30 and TRBJ1-5; no definite D call. This CDR3 comprises 16 residues. Deletions cut 0 bases from V and 0 bases from J, with 12 bases between. CDR1 and CDR2 from the germline V gene are GTSNPN and SVGIG (reference sequence).

CDR3 region: CASSLAAVREQFF. CDR3 nucleotide sequence: TGTGCCAGCAGTTTAGCTGCGGTAAGGGAGCAGTTCTTC. This chain joins TRBV28 and TRBJ2-1; the D is unclear. Germline CDR1 is MDHEN and CDR2 is SYDVKM. V lost 2 bases to trimming and J lost 10 bases, with 12 bases between them. The CDR3 runs 13 residues. The whole variable domain, filled in from reference TRBV28 and TRBJ2-1, reads DVKVTQSSRYLVKRTGEKVFLECVQDMDHENMFWYRQDPGLGLRLIYFSYDVKMKEKGDIPEGYSVSREKKERFSLILESASTNQTSMYLCASSLAAVREQFFGPGTRLTVL.

On this clone: One end of the junction varies from germline; a read error may be responsible. The chain employs TRBV19 and TRBJ1-2, with D maybe TRBD1 (5 bases). The CDR3 has 11 residues. CDR1 LNHDA and CDR2 SQIVND come from the germline V gene (reference sequence). DNA of the CDR3: TGTGCCAGTACGTATGGTTCTGGCAGGGCCTTC. Residues: CASTYGSGRAF.

V and J are TRBV6-5 and TRBJ1-1; no clear D. Germline CDR1 reads MNHEY; CDR2 reads SVGAGI. Trimming removed 2 bases at V and 5 bases at J, with 15 bases between. The CDR3 length is 15 residues. CDR3 DNA: TGTGCCAGCAGTTACCAGAGGGCAGCCAGGACTGAAGCTTTCTTT. Amino acids: CASSYQRAARTEAFF.

The chain uses TRBV14 and TRBJ2-2, with unresolved D. Germline loops: CDR1 SGHDN, CDR2 FVKESK. This CDR3 has 17 residues. The V gene lost 2 bases and the J gene lost 3 bases, with 16 bases spanning the gap. CDR3: CASSQKVAYDDTGELFF. The CDR3 nucleotides read TGTGCCAGCAGCCAAAAAGTGGCTTACGACGACACCGGGGAGCTGTTTTTT.

V usage is TRBV6-5 and J usage is TRBJ1-3; D remains unclear. CDR3 length equals 16 residues. V lost 0 bases, J lost 3 bases, and 12 bases lay in between. Germline lookup yields CDR1 MNHEY and CDR2 SVGAGI. CDR3 protein: CASSYSIGYNGNTIYF. The CDR3 nucleotides are TGTGCCAGCAGTTACTCGATAGGGTACAATGGAAACACCATATATTTT.

This chain links TRBV29-1 with TRBJ2-7; the D gene is possibly TRBD2 (5 bases). Trimming took 2 bases from V and 7 from J, leaving 18 bases between them. This CDR3 region has 14 residues. Germline V gene sequence: CDR1 SQVTM, CDR2 ANQGSEA. The CDR3 loop is CSVEMAGGWGEQYF. The CDR3 DNA reads TGCAGCGTTGAAATGGCAGGCGGGTGGGGTGAGCAGTACTTC.

CDR3 nucleotide sequence: TGTGCCAGCAGTTACTCGTCGACAGTCGGTAGCTACACCTTC. This translates into CASSYSSTVGSYTF. The gene calls are TRBV6-6 and TRBJ1-2, with TRBD1 as a possible D gene (5 bases). This CDR3 is 14 amino acids long. CDR1 MNHNY and CDR2 SVGAGI come from the germline V gene (reference sequence). The V gene lost 0 bases and the J gene lost 9 bases, with 14 bases spanning the gap.

The V call is TRBV6-5, the J call TRBJ2-5; D gene unclear. The V end lost 6 bases, the J end lost 2 bases, and 10 bases lay between the germline ends. Germline CDR1 MNHEY, CDR2 SVGAGI. The CDR3 extends over 13 amino acids. CDR3: CASRPDRQETQYF. The CDR3 coding sequence is TGTGCCAGCAGACCAGACCGACAAGAGACCCAGTACTTC.

Note on this clone: The sample carries other DNA sequences with the same CDR3. The rearrangement joins TRBV28 to TRBJ1-5; D gene uncertain. CDR3 length: 11 residues. V was clipped by 7 bases and J by 4 bases, with 5 bases between them. Looked up from germline, CDR1 is MDHEN and CDR2 is SYDVKM. CDR3 in amino acids: CASKGNQPQHF. As DNA, the CDR3 is TGTGCCAGCAAGGGAAATCAGCCCCAGCATTTT.

The rearrangement uses TRBV6-5 and TRBJ1-2; 8 bases are shared with TRBD1. This CDR3 region has 15 residues. Germline V gives CDR1 MNHEY, CDR2 SVGAGI. The V gene end was trimmed by 4 bases and the J gene end by 7 bases; junction bases not matched to a gene: 11. The CDR3 sequence: CASSLIQGVFSGYTF. The CDR3 DNA follows: TGTGCCAGCAGTTTGATACAGGGGGTCTTCTCTGGCTACACCTTC.

The J gene is TRBJ1-2, the V gene TRBV29-1, with TRBD1 matching 7 bases. J was trimmed by 6 bases and V by 5 bases; bases with no gene match: 18. The CDR3 runs to 16 residues. Germline V gene data show CDR1 as SQVTM and CDR2 as ANQGSEA. CDR3 sequence (DNA): TGCAGCGTTTTCGGTGGGGTATACAGGGGTAGAGATGGCTACACCTTC. It codes for CSVFGGVYRGRDGYTF.

This chain links TRBV9 with TRBJ2-1; TRBD2 matches 10 bases. Germline loops: CDR1 SGDLS, CDR2 YYNGEE. The CDR3 is 15 residues long. V shed 0 bases, J shed 7 bases, and the junction held 4 bases outside the gene matches. The CDR3 bases are TGTGCCAGCAGCGTAGGGGCTAGCGGGAGTAATGAGCAGTTCTTC. It specifies CASSVGASGSNEQFF.

This chain links TRBV10-2 with TRBJ1-1; the D is unclear. V lost 4 bases and J 3 bases, leaving 6 bases between the germline ends. This CDR3 comprises 12 residues. Germline V gene data show CDR1 as WSHSY and CDR2 as SAAADI. Here the CDR3 DNA reads TGCGCCAGCAGTGCGGGGTACACTGAAGCTTTCTTT. Amino acids: CASSAGYTEAFF.

The chain has TRBV19 and TRBJ1-1; 8 bases map to TRBD1. This CDR3 contains 14 residues. J lost 3 bases, V lost 3 bases, and 3 bases had no gene match. Germline CDR1 is LNHDA and CDR2 is SQIVND (reference sequence). CDR3 DNA: TGTGCCAGTAGTATGGCACAGGGGGACACTGAAGCTTTCTTT. Translating gives CASSMAQGDTEAFF. The full variable domain, rest sourced from reference TRBV19 and TRBJ1-1, is DGGITQSPKYLFRKEGQNVTLSCEQNLNHDAMYWYRQDPGQGLRLIYYSQIVNDFQKGDIAEGYSVSREKKESFPLTVTSAQKNPTAFYLCASSMAQGDTEAFFGQGTRLTVV.

The V and J genes are TRBV27 and TRBJ2-2; tentatively, D is TRBD1 (6 bases). This CDR3 region has 14 residues. Germline assignment: CDR1 MNHEY and CDR2 SMNVEV (reference sequence). V lost 5 bases and J lost 0, with 7 bases in between. DNA of the CDR3: TGTGCCAGCAGTCCAGGGGCGAACACCGGGGAGCTGTTTTTT. It encodes CASSPGANTGELFF.

This sequence joins TRBV7-3 and TRBJ1-2; D gene ambiguous. V lost 8 bases and J lost 4, with 14 bases in between. In germline, CDR1 is SGHTA, CDR2 FQGTGA. The CDR3 contains 13 residues. CDR3 nucleotide sequence: TGTGCCAGCGGTGTAACAGCCTCCTATGGCTACACCTTC. This encodes CASGVTASYGYTF. The whole variable domain, filled in from reference TRBV7-3 and TRBJ1-2, reads GAGVSQTPSNKVTEKGKYVELRCDPISGHTALYWYRQSLGQGPEFLIYFQGTGAADDSGLPNDRFFAVRPEGSVSTLKIQRTERGDSAVYLCASGVTASYGYTFGSGTRLTVV.

This sequence joins TRBV28 and TRBJ2-1; 9 bases are shared with TRBD1. CDR1 and CDR2 (germline): MDHEN, SYDVKM. The ends lost 3 bases at V and 2 bases at J; junction bases unmatched: 14. CDR3 length: 19 amino acids. The CDR3 bases are TGTGCCAGCAGTTTTGCCGAACTGACGGGACAGGGCACCTACAATGAGCAGTTCTTC. This translates into CASSFAELTGQGTYNEQFF.